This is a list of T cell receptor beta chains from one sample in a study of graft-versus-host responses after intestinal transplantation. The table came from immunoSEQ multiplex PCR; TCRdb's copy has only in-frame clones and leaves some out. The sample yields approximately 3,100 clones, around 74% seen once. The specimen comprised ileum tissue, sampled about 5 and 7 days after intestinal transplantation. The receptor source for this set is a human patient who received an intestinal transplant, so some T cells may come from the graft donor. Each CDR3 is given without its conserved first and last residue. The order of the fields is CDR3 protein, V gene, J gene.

ASSSAVARRETQY	TRBV27	TRBJ2-5
ASSLQGIGYGYT	TRBV7-9	TRBJ1-2
ASSLGGNTEAF	TRBV11-2	TRBJ1-1
ASSSIAGRNEQF	TRBV13	TRBJ2-1
ASSLAGGPETQY	TRBV7-2	TRBJ2-5
ASSPRTSGRAGETQY	TRBV18	TRBJ2-5
ASRHNEKLF	TRBV6-5	TRBJ1-4
ASSLGSTDTQY	TRBV5-4	TRBJ2-3
ATSRDGETNEKLF	TRBV15	TRBJ1-4
ASSLDNGMETQY	TRBV11-2	TRBJ2-5
ASSARAAYEQY	TRBV6-6	TRBJ2-7
SVGHSYEQY	TRBV29-1	TRBJ2-7
ASSLLGTQY	TRBV5-4	TRBJ2-3
ASSHRAGELF	TRBV4-1	TRBJ2-2
AWSVRPRGWGYT	TRBV30	TRBJ1-2
ASSLDYGYT	TRBV7-9	TRBJ1-2
ASSHELLVRGEQY	TRBV4-1	TRBJ2-7
ASSWDITDTQY	TRBV11-2	TRBJ2-3
ASSYTSGTYNEQF	TRBV6-5	TRBJ2-1
ASSEQGAYEQY	TRBV25-1	TRBJ2-7
ASSETGTNTGELF	TRBV2	TRBJ2-2
ASSLSVSYGYT	TRBV11-3	TRBJ1-2
ASMRFAGTGGYLNNEQF	TRBV7-8	TRBJ2-1
ASGLRLAGTDTQY	TRBV12-5	TRBJ2-3
ASSLDGGRRETQY	TRBV5-1	TRBJ2-5
ASSPGRKNIQY	TRBV5-1	TRBJ2-4
ASSTGGNTGAF	TRBV21-1	TRBJ1-1
ASSLMAGGGYNEQF	TRBV13	TRBJ2-1